This T cell receptor beta chain emerged from a study of CD8+CD57+ T cells in acquired aplastic anemia. Profiling that covered TCR beta VDJ and CDR3 relied on genomic DNA as its template. In TCRdb, the reads were re-called with MiXCR into one record per CDR3 protein. The sample consists of under 250,000 distinct CDR3 sequences, approximately 50% of them appearing once. The length of the CDR3 is 15 residues. The sequenced patients had an expansion of CD8+CD57+ cells seen by flow cytometry. The TCR was taken from a human donor with aplastic anemia. Source material: sorted CD4+, CD8+, or CD8+CD57+ T cells (not recorded which) from PBMCs. This chain links TRBV3-2 with TRBJ2-7; the D segment call TRBD1 is taken from the table without a DNA check. TRBV3-2 is reported as a pseudogene. This CDR3 reads CASSLRGTGVYEQYF. For the CDR3, the DNA is TGTGCCAGCAGTCTCCGGGGGACAGGGGTCTACGAGCAGTACTTC.